The 28 T cell receptor beta chains below were found in one sample sequenced in a study of CD8+ T cells in alopecia areata. Extraction of RNA preceded its reverse transcription into cDNA, which served as the sequencing template. Sequencing was performed with immunoSEQ multiplex PCR; in TCRdb, only in-frame clones are kept and a portion is missing. The repertoire has some 170,000 clones, about 63% of them found once; the top ten carry approximately 14%. Specimen: CD4+ T cells sorted from blood, collected at week 0. The receptors originated from a human donor with alopecia areata.

The chain links TRBV2 to TRBJ1-5; 7 positions agree with TRBD1. Germline trimming cut 2 bases from V and 2 bases from J; bases unmatched to any gene: 0. The CDR3 is made up of 14 amino acids. The V gene's germline CDR1 is SNHLY and CDR2 FYNNEI. The CDR3 DNA reads as TGTGCCAGCAGTGAACAGGGGGGCAATCAGCCCCAGCATTTT. Amino acids: CASSEQGGNQPQHF. The complete variable domain, with remaining parts taken from reference TRBV2 and TRBJ1-5, reads EPEVTQTPSHQVTQMGQEVILRCVPISNHLYFYWYRQILGQKVEFLVSFYNNEISEKSEIFDDQFSVERPDGSNFTLKIRSTKLEDSAMYFCASSEQGGNQPQHFGDGTRLSIL.

The rearrangement joins TRBV2 to TRBJ2-1; 10 positions match TRBD2. Per germline, CDR1 SNHLY and CDR2 FYNNEI. After removal of 7 bases from V and 7 bases from J, the junction contained 7 bases not matched to a gene. The CDR3 contains 14 residues. The CDR3 reads CASKSRTSGNEQFF. The CDR3, as DNA: TGTGCCAGCAAGTCTAGGACTAGCGGAAATGAGCAGTTCTTC. Filled out from reference TRBV2 and TRBJ2-1, the complete variable domain reads EPEVTQTPSHQVTQMGQEVILRCVPISNHLYFYWYRQILGQKVEFLVSFYNNEISEKSEIFDDQFSVERPDGSNFTLKIRSTKLEDSAMYFCASKSRTSGNEQFFGPGTRLTVL.

This clone was seen only a few times. This chain connects TRBV6-5 to TRBJ1-2; 8 positions agree with TRBD1. J gave up 5 bases and V 6 bases, and 5 bases lay outside the gene matches. Germline CDR1 reads MNHEY; CDR2 reads SVGAGI. The CDR3 contains 13 residues. The CDR3 is CASSQDREYGYTF. CDR3 nucleotides: TGTGCCAGCAGCCAGGACAGGGAATATGGCTACACCTTC.

This sequence joins TRBV23-1 and TRBJ1-2; D not resolved. TRBV23-1 is sorted into the ORF group, with uncertain function. The germline V and J ends were trimmed by 4 bases and 4 bases, with 4 bases remaining between them. This CDR3 has 11 residues. In DNA, the CDR3 is TGCGCCAGCAGTCGCCTCTATGGCTACACCTTC. This codes for CASSRLYGYTF.

The chain joins TRBV2 to TRBJ2-7, with D unresolved. The CDR3 runs 10 residues. The germline CDR1 and CDR2 sequences are SNHLY and FYNNEI. The V end was cut by 6 bases, the J end by 3 bases, with 3 bases between. The CDR3 loop reads CASRRYEQYF. The CDR3 nucleotides read TGTGCCAGCAGACGCTACGAGCAGTACTTC.

This clone has just one count. V is TRBV2 and J is TRBJ2-5; D unresolved. Trimming shortened V by 9 bases and J by 0 bases, and 11 bases separated the two germline ends. Germline loops: CDR1 SNHLY, CDR2 FYNNEI. The CDR3 contains 13 residues. The chain's CDR3 is CASLYEYQETQYF. The CDR3 bases are TGTGCCAGTTTGTATGAGTACCAAGAGACCCAGTACTTC.

The V and J genes are TRBV6-5 and TRBJ2-4, with 10 bases that match TRBD2. The J segment lost 6 bases and the V segment lost 1 base, leaving 3 bases of the junction unmatched. Germline-derived CDR1 and CDR2 are MNHEY and SVGAGI. The CDR3 extends over 15 amino acids. Written as DNA, the CDR3 is TGTGCCAGCAGTTACTTCCTAGCGGGGGCAAACATTCAGTACTTC. Translating gives CASSYFLAGANIQYF.

The chain is built from TRBV5-1 and TRBJ2-1; D not resolved. Deletions cut 4 bases from V and 5 bases from J, with 10 bases between. The germline CDR1 and CDR2 sequences are SGHRS and YFSETQ. The CDR3 sequence is 13 residues long. The chain's CDR3 is CASSPGPDNEQFF. CDR3 DNA: TGCGCCAGCAGCCCGGGCCCAGACAATGAGCAGTTCTTC.

The CDR3 DNA is TGTGCCACCAGCAGAGATCAGGGTCCACTATACCAAGAGACCCAGTACTTC. This codes for CATSRDQGPLYQETQYF. The chain joins TRBV15 to TRBJ2-5; tentative D call: TRBD1 (5 bases). Germline CDR1 is LNHNV and CDR2 is YYDKDF (reference sequence). V was trimmed by 0 bases and J by 0 bases, leaving 14 bases between them. The CDR3 has 17 amino acids.

The chain uses TRBV29-1 and TRBJ1-1; unclear D gene. CDR1 is SQVTM, CDR2 ANQGSEA, per germline. The CDR3 has 13 amino acids. Trimming stripped 8 bases from V and 1 base from J, with 14 bases between. The CDR3 protein is CSTGGAENTEAFF. The CDR3 DNA sequence: TGCAGCACTGGAGGAGCCGAGAACACTGAAGCTTTCTTT.

This clone was counted only a few times. The V gene is TRBV7-2, the J gene TRBJ1-1; D unclear. The germline CDR1 and CDR2 sequences are SGHTA and FQGNSA. V lost 2 bases and J 7 bases, leaving 8 bases between the germline ends. CDR3 length: 12 amino acids. In DNA, the CDR3 is TGTGCCAGCAGCTTAATAGTGGGTGAAGCTTTCTTT. Protein: CASSLIVGEAFF.

The chain links TRBV25-1 to TRBJ2-7; 8 positions agree with TRBD1. CDR3 length: 14 amino acids. CDR1 MGHDK and CDR2 SYGVNS come from the germline V gene. The V segment lost 7 bases and the J segment 0 bases; nucleotides outside the gene matches: 5. The CDR3: CASTRTGSSYEQYF. The DNA for the CDR3 is TGTGCCAGCACTAGGACAGGGAGCTCCTACGAGCAGTACTTC.

The chain combines TRBV7-8 with TRBJ2-5, with unresolved D. Deletions cut 7 bases from V and 6 bases from J, with 12 bases between. The CDR3 is 12 residues long. CDR1 is SGHVS, CDR2 FQNEAQ, per germline. The CDR3 sequence: CASTSTVKTQYF. CDR3 in DNA: TGTGCCAGCACCTCTACCGTGAAGACCCAGTACTTC.

A remark on this clone: The same CDR3 arises from other DNA sequences in this sample as well. The J gene is TRBJ2-6, the V gene TRBV30; D not resolved. Trimming left V 0 bases short and J 4 bases short, with 4 bases between. Germline lookup yields CDR1 GTSNPN and CDR2 SVGIG (reference sequence). The CDR3 has 13 amino acids. CDR3 residues: CAWSVSGANVLTF. As DNA, the CDR3 is TGTGCCTGGAGTGTTTCCGGGGCCAACGTCCTGACTTTC.

The chain links TRBV29-1 to TRBJ1-1, with D possibly matching TRBD1 (5 bases). This CDR3 has 13 residues. Trimming pared 8 bases from V and 1 base from J, leaving 14 bases between. Germline values: CDR1 SQVTM, CDR2 ANQGSEA. CDR3 coding DNA: TGCAGCCTAAACGGGGGGAAGAACACTGAAGCTTTCTTT. This codes for CSLNGGKNTEAFF. Variable domain in full (rest from reference TRBV29-1 and TRBJ1-1): SAVISQKPSRDICQRGTSLTIQCQVDSQVTMMFWYRQQPGQSLTLIATANQGSEATYESGFVIDKFPISRPNLTFSTLTVSNMSPEDSSIYLCSLNGGKNTEAFFGQGTRLTVV.

The chain has TRBV7-2 and TRBJ1-5; 7 bases align to TRBD1. V was pared by 2 bases and J by 6 bases, with 4 bases of the junction left unmatched. CDR3 length: 14 amino acids. Germline V gene lookup returns CDR1 SGHTA and CDR2 FQGNSA. In DNA, the CDR3 is TGTGCCAGCAGCTTAAGGGGGCAGGGTCAGCCCCAGCATTTT. Residues: CASSLRGQGQPQHF. Looking up the rest from reference TRBV7-2 and TRBJ1-5 gives the full variable domain: GAGVSQSPSNKVTEKGKDVELRCDPISGHTALYWYRQSLGQGLEFLIYFQGNSAPDKSGLPSDRFSAERTGGSVSTLTIQRTQQEDSAVYLCASSLRGQGQPQHFGDGTRLSIL.

The genes are TRBV30 and TRBJ1-5; 7 bases are shared with TRBD1. Germline CDR1 is GTSNPN and CDR2 is SVGIG (reference sequence). There are 13 residues in the CDR3. V shed 3 bases and J 5 bases; nucleotides not matched to a gene: 4. The CDR3 reads CAWSQGGHQPQHF. For the CDR3, the DNA is TGTGCCTGGAGCCAAGGGGGCCATCAGCCCCAGCATTTT.

This chain connects TRBV30 to TRBJ2-7, with D tentatively TRBD2 (6 bases). The CDR3 contains 12 residues. Germline V gives CDR1 GTSNPN, CDR2 SVGIG (reference sequence). Trimming pared 7 bases from V and 3 bases from J, leaving 13 bases between. The CDR3: CAFARGDYEQYF. The CDR3 DNA follows: TGTGCCTTCGCGCGGGGCGACTACGAGCAGTACTTC.

The CDR3 DNA follows: TGCGCCAGCAGCCAAGATCGGGGGCAGCCCCAGCATTTT. Its translation: CASSQDRGQPQHF. J is TRBJ1-5 and V is TRBV4-1, with D tentatively TRBD1 (5 bases). The germline V gene encodes CDR1 MGHRA and CDR2 YSYEKL. V was trimmed by 0 bases and J by 7 bases, leaving 7 bases between them. The CDR3 loop spans 13 amino acids.

This chain links TRBV5-1 with TRBJ1-4, with 11 nucleotides matching TRBD1. CDR3 length equals 14 residues. Germline assignment: CDR1 SGHRS and CDR2 YFSETQ. V shed 4 bases and J 12 bases; nucleotides not matched to a gene: 8. This CDR3 reads CASSTSGTGGQLFF. In DNA form, the CDR3 reads TGCGCCAGCAGCACCTCAGGGACAGGGGGACAACTGTTTTTT.

The V call is TRBV7-9, the J call TRBJ2-7, with D unclear. The CDR3 totals 15 residues. Germline V gives CDR1 SEHNR, CDR2 FQNEAQ (reference sequence). The V end lost 0 bases, the J end lost 2 bases, and 11 bases lay between the germline ends. The CDR3 reads CASSLAGRLTYEQYF. The CDR3 nucleotides are TGTGCCAGCAGCTTAGCAGGGCGGCTTACCTACGAGCAGTACTTC.

This clone has a handful of counts. The genes are TRBV27 and TRBJ1-6, with 7 bases aligning to TRBD1. Germline V lookup: CDR1 MNHEY, CDR2 SMNVEV (reference sequence). V trimming: 3 bases; J trimming: 10 bases; junction bases outside the gene matches: 6. This CDR3 is 14 amino acids long. The CDR3 DNA sequence: TGTGCCAGCAGTTTGCAGGGGGGCTTCTCACCCCTCCACTTT. As protein: CASSLQGGFSPLHF.

This clone was recorded a few times. The chain couples TRBV9 to TRBJ1-2; D remains ambiguous. The V gene lost 6 bases and the J gene lost 6 bases, with 12 bases spanning the gap. This CDR3 has 12 amino acids. The germline V gene has CDR1 SGDLS and CDR2 YYNGEE. The CDR3 spells CASNHALDGYTF. The CDR3 DNA follows: TGTGCCAGCAACCACGCCCTGGATGGCTACACCTTC.

This clone came up a few times. CDR3 in DNA: TGTGCCTGGAGGGATGGGGGACCGAATCAGCCCCAGCATTTT. Amino acid sequence: CAWRDGGPNQPQHF. This chain links TRBV30 with TRBJ1-5, with a tentative D call TRBD1 (5 bases). Germline CDR1 reads GTSNPN; CDR2 reads SVGIG (reference sequence). V was cut by 3 bases and J by 4 bases, with 13 bases left in between. The CDR3 is made up of 14 amino acids.

The chain couples TRBV10-3 to TRBJ1-2, with D perhaps matching TRBD1 (6 bases). CDR1 is ENHRY and CDR2 is SYGVKD in the germline V gene. V lost 2 bases to trimming and J lost 5 bases, with 12 bases between them. This CDR3 has 14 amino acids. CDR3: CAISERGLGYGYTF. The CDR3, as DNA: TGTGCCATCAGTGAGCGGGGGCTAGGTTATGGCTACACCTTC.

Only a few counts were recorded for this clone. This sequence joins TRBV5-1 and TRBJ2-5, with 7 positions matching TRBD1. The CDR3 sequence is 16 residues long. Germline-derived CDR1 and CDR2 are SGHRS and YFSETQ. The V and J ends lost 4 bases and 2 bases, in that order; junction bases with no gene match: 11. CDR3 sequence reads: CASSNMTGLGQETQYF. The CDR3 nucleotides are TGCGCCAGCAGCAATATGACAGGGTTGGGACAAGAGACCCAGTACTTC. Filled out from reference TRBV5-1 and TRBJ2-5, the complete variable domain reads KAGVTQTPRYLIKTRGQQVTLSCSPISGHRSVSWYQQTPGQGLQFLFEYFSETQRNKGNFPGRFSGRQFSNSRSEMNVSTLELGDSALYLCASSNMTGLGQETQYFGPGTRLLVL.

The V and J genes are TRBV21-1 and TRBJ1-4. TRBV21-1 represents a pseudogene. CDR3 size: 15 residues. CDR3 DNA: TGTGCCAGCAGCCCCCGTAGGAGAACTAATGAAAAACTGTTTTTT. The encoded protein is CASSPRRRTNEKLFF.

The chain carries TRBV23-1 and TRBJ1-1; D remains unclear. TRBV23-1 is an ORF, and what it does is uncertain. Deletions cut 0 bases from V and 4 bases from J, with 12 bases between. The CDR3 loop spans 15 amino acids. CDR3 sequence (DNA): TGCGCCAGCAGTCAATCCCGGAACGAAGTCACTGAAGCTTTCTTT. It specifies CASSQSRNEVTEAFF.